The rows below give T cell receptor beta chains drawn from one sample of a study of cytomegalovirus exposure and HLA in healthy donors. Produced via immunoSEQ multiplex PCR; TCRdb's table is partial and in-frame only. Of roughly 97,000 clones listed, around 9.6% are singletons. The sample was PBMCs. These receptor sequences come from a man in his fifties in good health and CMV-seropositive. The conserved cysteine and the conserved F or W are not part of the CDR3 here. Where a row states a size, it is once, few, many or the class of an expanded clone; other rows omit it.

V gene: TRBV6-1; CDR3 length: 13; clone size: few; J gene: TRBJ2-2; CDR3 protein: ASRTGGTGTGELF
V gene: TRBV2; CDR3 length: 14; clone size: .; J gene: TRBJ2-2; CDR3 protein: ASRVAFAGGTGELF
V gene: TRBV6-1; CDR3 length: 14; clone size: few; J gene: TRBJ2-1; CDR3 protein: ASSERGGLVNNEQF
V gene: TRBV7-2; CDR3 length: 10; clone size: few; J gene: TRBJ2-3; CDR3 protein: ASSYSTDTQY
V gene: TRBV4-2; CDR3 length: 12; clone size: few; J gene: TRBJ2-7; CDR3 protein: ASSQGTGPYEQY
V gene: TRBV19; CDR3 length: 14; clone size: few; J gene: TRBJ2-1; CDR3 protein: ASSSPRDFSYNEQF
V gene: TRBV28; CDR3 length: 12; clone size: .; J gene: TRBJ2-1; CDR3 protein: ASSLSGTRDEQF
V gene: TRBV28; CDR3 length: 14; clone size: few; J gene: TRBJ2-7; CDR3 protein: ASSLSLAGGAYEQY
V gene: TRBV28; CDR3 length: 15; clone size: few; J gene: TRBJ2-5; CDR3 protein: ASSFWTKKGSEETQY
V gene: TRBV5-4; CDR3 length: 12; clone size: .; J gene: TRBJ2-1; CDR3 protein: ASSLTSGYNEQF
V gene: TRBV29-1; CDR3 length: 11; clone size: .; J gene: TRBJ2-5; CDR3 protein: SVEFGTFETQY
V gene: TRBV9; CDR3 length: 12; clone size: .; J gene: TRBJ1-1; CDR3 protein: ASSVDSGDLEAF
V gene: TRBV5-1; CDR3 length: 12; clone size: .; J gene: TRBJ1-1; CDR3 protein: ASSLQVGNTEAF
V gene: TRBV28; CDR3 length: 12; clone size: .; J gene: TRBJ2-4; CDR3 protein: ASRPGGAKNIQY
V gene: TRBV9; CDR3 length: 12; clone size: .; J gene: TRBJ1-3; CDR3 protein: ASSLGTGGNTIY
V gene: TRBV18; CDR3 length: 13; clone size: .; J gene: TRBJ1-1; CDR3 protein: ASSPTAGGNTEAF
V gene: TRBV28; CDR3 length: 16; clone size: few; J gene: TRBJ1-5; CDR3 protein: ASSVIQWGPLGNQPQH
V gene: TRBV7-2; CDR3 length: 13; clone size: .; J gene: TRBJ1-2; CDR3 protein: ASSLLGTEDYGYT
V gene: TRBV4-3; CDR3 length: 12; clone size: few; J gene: TRBJ2-7; CDR3 protein: ASSQEYRDYEQY
V gene: TRBV30; CDR3 length: 11; clone size: .; J gene: TRBJ2-7; CDR3 protein: AWSVHGGYEQY
V gene: TRBV11-2; CDR3 length: 11; clone size: .; J gene: TRBJ1-5; CDR3 protein: ASSLSTGQPQH
V gene: TRBV5-4; CDR3 length: 12; clone size: .; J gene: TRBJ2-1; CDR3 protein: ASSQTGTANEQF